Given below is one T cell receptor beta chain in context. Its cognate antigen is unknown. The data belong to a study of identical twins. TCRdb fed the 5' RACE reads into MiXCR, producing one record per CDR3 protein. Of 350,000 to 600,000 distinct CDR3 sequences in the sample, around 14% were seen once. Study-wide points: Clonotypes of the beta chain that were abundant in cord blood carried fewer insertions (memory repertoires showed none).

The J segment lost 2 bases and the V segment lost 2 bases, leaving 5 bases of the junction unmatched. Germline V gene sequence: CDR1 MDHEN, CDR2 SYDVKM. CDR3 length equals 15 residues. This same sample was also part of a study on yellow fever vaccine responses in identical twins.

The chain recombines TRBV28 with TRBJ2-7; 8 bases match TRBD2. The TCR sequence derives from a woman aged 18-35 years in good health. Material for sequencing was CD4+ T cells sorted from blood. In DNA form, the CDR3 reads TGTGCCAGCAGTTTACGGGGGGGGCCGACCTACGAGCAGTACTTC. It yields the protein CASSLRGGPTYEQYF.